Given below is one T cell receptor (beta chain) in context. Being one base from a much bigger clone, this may be a read error. The sample is drawn from a study of patients and donors after allogeneic stem cell transplantation. TCRdb called the RT-PCR reads again in MiXCR, with one record for every CDR3 protein. Among hundreds of thousands of distinct CDR3 sequences, 13% to 15% were seen once, and the ten largest hold roughly 11%. The CDR3 has 12 amino acids. Germline assignment: CDR1 SGHTA and CDR2 FQGNSA. The V end was cut by 2 bases, the J end by 3 bases, with 5 bases between. V is TRBV7-2 and J is TRBJ2-7; no clear D. This TCR was recovered from a human donor who was either an allogeneic HSCT recipient or a stem cell or donor lymphocyte infusion donor (not recorded which). It is not recorded whose cells these are; they may come from a transplant donor. Sequenced: blood, either unsorted or a sorted T cell fraction (not recorded which). CDR3 sequence (DNA): TGTGCCAGCAGCTTAAGCTTCTACGAGCAGTACTTC. Protein product: CASSLSFYEQYF.